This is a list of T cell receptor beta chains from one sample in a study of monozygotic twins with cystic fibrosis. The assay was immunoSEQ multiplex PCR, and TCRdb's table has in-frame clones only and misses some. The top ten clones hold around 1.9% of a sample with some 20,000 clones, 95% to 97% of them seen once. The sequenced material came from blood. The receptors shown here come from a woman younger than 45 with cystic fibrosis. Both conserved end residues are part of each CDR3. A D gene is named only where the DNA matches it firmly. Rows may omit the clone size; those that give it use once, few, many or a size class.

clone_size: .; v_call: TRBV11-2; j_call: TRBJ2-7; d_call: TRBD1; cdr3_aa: CASSLSGQGWYEQYF; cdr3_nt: TGTGCCAGCAGCTTATCGGGACAGGGTTGGTACGAGCAGTACTTC
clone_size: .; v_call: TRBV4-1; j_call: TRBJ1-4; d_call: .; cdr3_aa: CASSQDPPRLFF; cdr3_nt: TGCGCCAGCAGCCAAGATCCCCCCAGACTGTTTTTT
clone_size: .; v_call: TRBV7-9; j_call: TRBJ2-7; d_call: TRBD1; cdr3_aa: CASSTGQTYEQYF; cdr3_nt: TGTGCCAGCAGCACGGGACAGACCTACGAGCAGTACTTC
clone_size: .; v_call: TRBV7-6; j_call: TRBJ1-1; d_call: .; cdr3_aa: CASSLNSLDTEAFF; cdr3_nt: TGTGCCAGCAGCTTAAACAGTCTCGACACTGAAGCTTTCTTT
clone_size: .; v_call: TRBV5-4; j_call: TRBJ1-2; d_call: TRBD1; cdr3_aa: CASSLGQGAGGYTF; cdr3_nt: TGTGCCAGCAGCTTGGGGCAGGGGGCTGGAGGCTACACCTTC
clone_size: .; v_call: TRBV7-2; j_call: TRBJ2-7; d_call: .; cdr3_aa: CASSPGEAEQYF; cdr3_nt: TGTGCCAGCAGCCCAGGGGAAGCCGAGCAGTACTTC
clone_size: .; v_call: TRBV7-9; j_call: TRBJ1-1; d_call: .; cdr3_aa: CASSLWSAEAFF; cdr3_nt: TGTGCCAGCAGCTTATGGTCCGCTGAAGCTTTCTTT
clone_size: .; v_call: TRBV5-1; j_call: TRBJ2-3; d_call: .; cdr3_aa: CASSLGGRGTDTQYF; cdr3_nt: TGCGCCAGCAGCTTGGGGGGAAGGGGCACAGATACGCAGTATTTT
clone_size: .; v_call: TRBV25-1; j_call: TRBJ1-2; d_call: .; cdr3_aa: CASSDTGRDGYTF; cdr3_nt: TGTGCCAGCAGTGATACAGGGAGGGATGGCTACACCTTC
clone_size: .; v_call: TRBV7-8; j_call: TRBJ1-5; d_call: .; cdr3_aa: CASSPPARGSDQPQHF; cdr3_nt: TGTGCCAGCAGCCCTCCGGCCCGGGGGTCAGATCAGCCCCAGCATTTT
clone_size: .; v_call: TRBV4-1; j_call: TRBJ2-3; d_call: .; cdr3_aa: CASSQGSGTDTQYF; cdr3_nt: TGCGCCAGCAGCCAAGGTAGCGGCACAGATACGCAGTATTTT
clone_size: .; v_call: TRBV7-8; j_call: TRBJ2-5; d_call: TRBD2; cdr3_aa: CASSYSGGTFIETQYF; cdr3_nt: TGTGCCAGCAGTTATAGCGGGGGGACCTTTATAGAGACCCAGTACTTC
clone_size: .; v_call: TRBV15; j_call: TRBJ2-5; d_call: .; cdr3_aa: CATSRDPSETQYF; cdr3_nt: TGTGCCACCAGCAGAGATCCCTCAGAGACCCAGTACTTC
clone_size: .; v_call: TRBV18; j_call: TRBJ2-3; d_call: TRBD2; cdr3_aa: CASSPQPGGSTDTQYF; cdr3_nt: TGTGCCAGCTCACCACAGCCGGGGGGGTCCACAGATACGCAGTATTTT
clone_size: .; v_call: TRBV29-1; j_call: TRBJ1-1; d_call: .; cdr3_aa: CSVEWGAYTEAFF; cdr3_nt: TGCAGCGTTGAATGGGGGGCTTACACTGAAGCTTTCTTT
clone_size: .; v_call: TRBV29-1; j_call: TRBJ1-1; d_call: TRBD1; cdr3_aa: CSVGMRQGASEAFF; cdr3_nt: TGCAGCGTTGGAATGAGACAGGGGGCGTCTGAAGCTTTCTTT
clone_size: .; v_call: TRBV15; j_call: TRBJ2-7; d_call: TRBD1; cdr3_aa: CATRRDRGPYEQYF; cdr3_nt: TGTGCCACCAGAAGGGACAGGGGTCCTTACGAGCAGTACTTC
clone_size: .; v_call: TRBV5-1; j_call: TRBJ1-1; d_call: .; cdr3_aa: CASSLGISGAEAFF; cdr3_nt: TGCGCCAGCAGCTTGGGGATCTCCGGCGCTGAAGCTTTCTTT
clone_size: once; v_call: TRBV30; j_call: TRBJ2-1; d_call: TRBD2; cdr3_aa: CAWNAGGSLNEQFF; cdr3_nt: TGTGCCTGGAATGCGGGAGGGTCGTTAAATGAGCAGTTCTTC
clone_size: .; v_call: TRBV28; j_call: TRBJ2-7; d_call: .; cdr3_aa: CASSPTIDEQYF; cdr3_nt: TGTGCCAGCAGTCCAACTATCGACGAGCAGTACTTC
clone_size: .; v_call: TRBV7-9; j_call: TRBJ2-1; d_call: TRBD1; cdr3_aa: CASSLGQGVINEQFF; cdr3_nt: TGTGCCAGCAGCTTGGGACAGGGGGTCATCAATGAGCAGTTCTTC
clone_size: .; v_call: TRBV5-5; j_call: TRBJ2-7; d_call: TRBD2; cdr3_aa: CASSVRSGGDLYEQYF; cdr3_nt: TGTGCCAGCAGCGTTCGTAGCGGGGGTGACCTTTACGAGCAGTACTTC
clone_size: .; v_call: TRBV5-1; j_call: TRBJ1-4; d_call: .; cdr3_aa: CASSLQGGTNEKLFF; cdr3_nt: TGCGCCAGCAGCTTACAAGGGGGAACTAATGAAAAACTGTTTTTT
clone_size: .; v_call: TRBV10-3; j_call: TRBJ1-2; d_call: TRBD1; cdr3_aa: CAIREPDRGPGYTF; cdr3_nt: TGTGCCATCCGCGAGCCCGACAGGGGGCCCGGCTACACCTTC
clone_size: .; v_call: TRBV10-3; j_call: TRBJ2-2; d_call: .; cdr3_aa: CAISASGPPTGELFF; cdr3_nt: TGTGCCATCAGCGCGTCGGGACCCCCAACCGGGGAGCTGTTTTTT
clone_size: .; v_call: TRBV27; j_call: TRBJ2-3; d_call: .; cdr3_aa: CASSLRWTEYTDTQYF; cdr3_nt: TGTGCCAGCAGTTTACGGTGGACGGAGTACACAGATACGCAGTATTTT
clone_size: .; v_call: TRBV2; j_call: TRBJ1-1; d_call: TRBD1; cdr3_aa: CASSEAGTVEAFF; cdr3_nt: TGTGCCAGCAGTGAAGCAGGGACAGTCGAAGCTTTCTTT
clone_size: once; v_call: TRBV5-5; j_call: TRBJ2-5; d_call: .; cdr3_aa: CASSLGLGETQYF; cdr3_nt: TGTGCCAGCAGCTTGGGACTAGGAGAGACCCAGTACTTC
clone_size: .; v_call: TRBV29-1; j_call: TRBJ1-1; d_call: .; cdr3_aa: CSANWGTEAFF; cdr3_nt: TGCAGCGCAAACTGGGGGACTGAAGCTTTCTTT
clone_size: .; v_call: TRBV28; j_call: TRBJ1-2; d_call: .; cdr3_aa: CASSYRGGHYGYTF; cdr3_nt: TGTGCCAGCTCCTACCGGGGAGGGCACTATGGCTACACCTTC
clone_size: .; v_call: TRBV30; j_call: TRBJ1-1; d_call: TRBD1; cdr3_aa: CAWTQGAGTDEAFF; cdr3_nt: TGTGCCTGGACCCAGGGGGCAGGCACCGATGAAGCTTTCTTT
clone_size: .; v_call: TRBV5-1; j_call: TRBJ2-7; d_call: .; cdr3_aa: CASSLEAGYAYEQYF; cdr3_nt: TGCGCCAGCAGCTTGGAAGCGGGCTACGCCTACGAGCAGTACTTC
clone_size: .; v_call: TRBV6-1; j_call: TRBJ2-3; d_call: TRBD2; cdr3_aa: CASSVSASGGTDTQYF; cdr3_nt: TGTGCCAGCAGTGTGTCGGCTAGCGGGGGGACAGATACGCAGTATTTT
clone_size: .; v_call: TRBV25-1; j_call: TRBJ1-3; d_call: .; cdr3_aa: CASSLSGVRSGNTIYF; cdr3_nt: TGTGCCAGCAGCCTATCAGGGGTCCGCTCTGGAAACACCATATATTTT
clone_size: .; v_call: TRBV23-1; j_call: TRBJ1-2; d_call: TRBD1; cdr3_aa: CASSQYRGFGYGYTF; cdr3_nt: TGCGCCAGCAGTCAATACAGGGGCTTTGGGTATGGCTACACCTTC
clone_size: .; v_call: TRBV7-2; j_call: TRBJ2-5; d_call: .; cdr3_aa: CASSPRQVASETQYF; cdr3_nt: TGTGCCAGCAGCCCCCGACAGGTCGCGTCGGAGACCCAGTACTTC
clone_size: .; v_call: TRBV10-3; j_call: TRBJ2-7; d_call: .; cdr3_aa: CAITPSEGLGDYEQYF; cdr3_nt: TGTGCCATCACCCCAAGTGAGGGACTGGGGGACTACGAGCAGTACTTC
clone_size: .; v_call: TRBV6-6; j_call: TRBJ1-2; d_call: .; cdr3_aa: CASTATANDGYTF; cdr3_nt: TGTGCCAGCACGGCCACTGCTAATGATGGCTACACCTTC
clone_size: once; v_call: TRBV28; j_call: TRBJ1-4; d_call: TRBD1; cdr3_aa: CASSLPGQGAEKLFF; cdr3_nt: TGTGCCAGCAGTCTGCCGGGACAGGGGGCTGAAAAACTGTTTTTT
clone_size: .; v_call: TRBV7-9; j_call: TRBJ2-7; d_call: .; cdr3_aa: CASSLDHLEQYF; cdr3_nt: TGTGCCAGCAGCTTAGATCATCTCGAGCAGTACTTC
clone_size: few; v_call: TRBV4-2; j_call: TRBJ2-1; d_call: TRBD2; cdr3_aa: CARSGVYNEQFF; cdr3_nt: TGTGCCCGTAGCGGGGTATACAATGAGCAGTTCTTC
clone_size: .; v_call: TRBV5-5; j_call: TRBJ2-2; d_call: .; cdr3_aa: CASTRTGELFF; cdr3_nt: TGTGCCAGCACCAGGACAGGGGAGCTGTTTTTT
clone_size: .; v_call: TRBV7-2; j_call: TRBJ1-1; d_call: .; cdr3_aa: CASRGHMNTEAFF; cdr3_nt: TGTGCCAGCAGGGGGCACATGAACACTGAAGCTTTCTTT
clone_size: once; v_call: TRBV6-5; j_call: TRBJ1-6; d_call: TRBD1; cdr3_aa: CASSTGVSYNSPLHF; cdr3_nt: TGTGCCAGCAGTACAGGGGTTTCCTATAATTCACCCCTCCACTTT
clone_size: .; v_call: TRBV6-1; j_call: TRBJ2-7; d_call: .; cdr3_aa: CASSAGGPYEQYF; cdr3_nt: TGTGCCAGCAGTGCGGGGGGCCCCTACGAGCAGTACTTC
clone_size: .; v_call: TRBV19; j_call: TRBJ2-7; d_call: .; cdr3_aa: CASSQRGSLFEQYF; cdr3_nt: TGTGCCAGTAGTCAACGGGGCAGTCTTTTCGAGCAGTACTTC
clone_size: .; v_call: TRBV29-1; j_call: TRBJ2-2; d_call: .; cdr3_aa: CSVDSGNTGELFF; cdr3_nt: TGCAGCGTTGATAGTGGGAACACCGGGGAGCTGTTTTTT
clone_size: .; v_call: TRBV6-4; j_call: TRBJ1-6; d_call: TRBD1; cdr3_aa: CASSGDTGGNSPLHF; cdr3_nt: TGTGCCAGCAGTGGGGACACAGGGGGGAATTCACCCCTCCACTTT
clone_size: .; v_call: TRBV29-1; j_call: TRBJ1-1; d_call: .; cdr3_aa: CSGGEGVGAFF; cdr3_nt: TGCAGCGGGGGAGAGGGGGTGGGAGCTTTCTTT
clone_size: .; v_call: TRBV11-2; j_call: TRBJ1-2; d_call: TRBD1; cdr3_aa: CASSLGQGANYGYTF; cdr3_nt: TGTGCCAGCAGCCTGGGACAGGGGGCTAACTATGGCTACACCTTC
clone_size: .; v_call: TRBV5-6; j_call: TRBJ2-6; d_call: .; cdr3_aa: CASSSISGANVLTF; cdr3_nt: TGTGCCAGCAGCTCGATCTCTGGGGCCAACGTCCTGACTTTC
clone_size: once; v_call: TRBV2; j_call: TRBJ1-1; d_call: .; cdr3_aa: CASSYRLSNTEAFF; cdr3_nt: TGTGCCAGCAGTTACAGGTTATCGAACACTGAAGCTTTCTTT
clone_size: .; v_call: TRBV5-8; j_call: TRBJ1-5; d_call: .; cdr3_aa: CASSLLRGLINQPQHF; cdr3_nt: TGTGCCAGCAGCTTGTTACGGGGACTAATCAATCAGCCCCAGCATTTT